This passage covers 32 T cell receptor beta chains from one sample sequenced in a study of human T cells and chemical hapten exposure. Regarding time point: pre-sensitization, week 0. Treatment: therapeutic diphenylcyclopropenone sensitization with weekly scalp DPC. TCRdb recomputed calls from the RACE reads with MiXCR, one row per CDR3 protein. The sample has under 400,000 distinct CDR3 sequences; 4.5% to 5.5% are singletons. The specimen comprised whole blood, sampled in connection with sensitization to the hapten diphenylcyclopropenone (DPC). Receptors originate from a woman in her 50s with alopecia areata. Some clones in this sample may be carry-over from other donors' samples.

The gene calls are TRBV3-1 and TRBJ2-6; 8 nucleotides match TRBD1. The length of the CDR3 is 20 residues. V dropped 3 bases and J dropped 0; count of bases not matched to a gene: 13. Germline V gene data show CDR1 as LGHDT and CDR2 as YNNKEL (reference sequence). In nucleotides, the CDR3 is TGTGCCAGCAGCCACCCCACCCGACAGGGGCGGAGCTCTGGGGCCAACGTCCTGACTTTC. Translation gives CASSHPTRQGRSSGANVLTF.

The chain combines TRBV7-9 with TRBJ1-5, with 7 bases aligning to TRBD1. CDR1 SEHNR and CDR2 FQNEAQ come from the germline V gene (reference sequence). Losses at the gene ends were 5 bases for V and 2 bases for J; bases not matched to a gene: 12. This CDR3 contains 17 residues. In nucleotides, the CDR3 is TGTGCCAGCAGCGACGGGACAGCCCAGGGGGGCAATCAGCCCCAGCATTTT. Translating gives CASSDGTAQGGNQPQHF.

This clonotype was counted ten times or more. The chain is built from TRBV13 and TRBJ1-1; perhaps TRBD1 as D (5 bases). The CDR3 runs 13 residues. Germline V gives CDR1 PRHDT, CDR2 FYEKMQ (reference sequence). V gave up 0 bases and J gave up 10 bases, with 12 bases separating them. The DNA of the CDR3 is TGTGCCAGCAGCTTAGGAACTGCCCAGGGAGCTTTCTTT. Translating gives CASSLGTAQGAFF. The complete variable domain, with remaining parts taken from reference TRBV13 and TRBJ1-1, reads AAGVIQSPRHLIKEKRETATLKCYPIPRHDTVYWYQQGPGQDPQFLISFYEKMQSDKGSIPDRFSAQQFSDYHSELNMSSLELGDSALYFCASSLGTAQGAFFGQGTRLTVV.

The chain employs TRBV7-6 and TRBJ2-1, with TRBD2 matching 10 bases. After removal of 5 bases from V and 5 bases from J, the junction contained 9 bases not matched to a gene. This CDR3 is built from 16 residues. Germline loops: CDR1 SGHVS, CDR2 FNYEAQ. The CDR3 loop reads CASSPPEREGNNEQFF. CDR3 coding DNA: TGTGCCAGCAGCCCACCGGAGCGGGAGGGGAACAATGAGCAGTTCTTC.

At least ten counts were recorded for this clonotype. V is TRBV5-1 and J is TRBJ2-7; D gene unclear. In germline, CDR1 is SGHRS, CDR2 YFSETQ. V lost 1 base to trimming and J lost 2 bases, with 22 bases between them. CDR3 length equals 18 residues. For the CDR3, the DNA is TGCGCCAGCAGCTTGAGGGCACCTACGACCCGCGGAACCTACGAGCAGTACTTC. It encodes CASSLRAPTTRGTYEQYF.

This clonotype has at least ten counts. The V call is TRBV7-2, the J call TRBJ2-6, with 7 bases aligning to TRBD1. The length of the CDR3 is 16 residues. Looked up from germline, CDR1 is SGHTA and CDR2 is FQGNSA. V shed 4 bases and J 1 base; nucleotides not matched to a gene: 4. The CDR3 here is CASSYRTGSGANVLTF. CDR3 coding DNA: TGTGCCAGCAGCTACCGGACAGGTTCTGGGGCCAACGTCCTGACTTTC.

This clonotype was detected many times. This chain links TRBV6-5 with TRBJ2-5; 7 bases line up with TRBD2. Germline V gene data show CDR1 as MNHEY and CDR2 as SVGAGI. V shed 0 bases, J shed 4 bases, and the junction held 5 bases outside the gene matches. The CDR3 runs 15 residues. The CDR3 DNA reads as TGTGCCAGCAGTTACTCATGGACTAGAGGAGAGACCCAGTACTTC. Its translation: CASSYSWTRGETQYF.

This clonotype was counted a few times. The gene calls are TRBV4-1 and TRBJ2-3; 7 bases match TRBD1. The CDR3 has 16 amino acids. In germline, CDR1 is MGHRA, CDR2 YSYEKL. After removal of 0 bases from V and 2 bases from J, the junction contained 5 bases not matched to a gene. CDR3 bases: TGCGCCAGCAGCCAAGATCCGGGACAGCTCACAGATACGCAGTATTTT. Residues: CASSQDPGQLTDTQYF.

This clonotype was detected ten times or more. This chain uses TRBV12-3 or TRBV12-4 with TRBJ1-6, with D unresolved. Trimming took 5 bases from V and 7 from J, leaving 9 bases between them. The CDR3 totals 13 residues. The CDR3 reads CASSPSLNSPLHF. CDR3 bases: TGTGCCAGCAGTCCGTCCCTGAATTCACCCCTCCACTTT.

This clonotype has at least ten counts. The CDR3 sequence is CASSPLAGRGADTQYF. The CDR3 DNA reads TGTGCCAGCAGCCCATTAGCGGGCCGAGGGGCAGATACGCAGTATTTT. V gene TRBV7-6 combines with J gene TRBJ2-3; 7 nucleotides agree with TRBD2. CDR3 length: 16 residues. V gave up 5 bases and J gave up 4 bases; unmatched junction bases: 12. Germline V gene sequence: CDR1 SGHVS, CDR2 FNYEAQ.

The genes are TRBV20-1 and TRBJ2-1; 7 bases match TRBD1. The CDR3 is 11 residues long. V trimming: 6 bases; J trimming: 7 bases; junction bases outside the gene matches: 3. The germline V gene encodes CDR1 DFQATT and CDR2 SNEGSKA (reference sequence). The CDR3 loop reads CSALTGNEQFF. Written as DNA, the CDR3 is TGCAGTGCCCTGACAGGGAATGAGCAGTTCTTC.

The gene calls are TRBV6-5 and TRBJ1-1; D is unclear. The V end lost 0 bases, the J end lost 2 bases, and 10 bases lay between the germline ends. Germline V lookup: CDR1 MNHEY, CDR2 SVGAGI. The CDR3 loop spans 15 amino acids. DNA for the CDR3: TGTGCCAGCAGTTACTCGATCATTCGAAACACTGAAGCTTTCTTT. Translated: CASSYSIIRNTEAFF.

This clonotype showed up many times. This chain uses TRBV20-1 with TRBJ2-3, with 11 bases fitting TRBD2. CDR1 is DFQATT and CDR2 is SNEGSKA in the germline V gene (reference sequence). V dropped 6 bases and J dropped 4; count of bases not matched to a gene: 9. The length of the CDR3 is 15 residues. The CDR3 is CSASRLAGQADTQYF. The CDR3 bases are TGCAGTGCCTCGCGACTAGCGGGACAGGCAGATACGCAGTATTTT.

This clonotype was seen ten or more times. The genes are TRBV5-1 and TRBJ2-4; 10 positions match TRBD2. V gave up 4 bases and J gave up 0 bases; unmatched junction bases: 16. There are 20 residues in the CDR3. CDR1 is SGHRS and CDR2 is YFSETQ in the germline V gene. The CDR3 reads CASSPVEGLAELLAKNIQYF. DNA of the CDR3: TGCGCCAGCAGCCCCGTTGAAGGACTAGCGGAACTACTAGCCAAAAACATTCAGTACTTC.

J is TRBJ1-5 and V is TRBV7-2; D remains ambiguous. There are 13 residues in the CDR3. Trimming left V 1 base short and J 7 bases short, with 8 bases between. Germline V gene sequence: CDR1 SGHTA, CDR2 FQGNSA. DNA of the CDR3: TGTGCCAGCAGCTTAGGGGTGAGCCAGCCCCAGCATTTT. It translates to CASSLGVSQPQHF.

This clonotype came up many times. The J gene is TRBJ2-3, the V gene TRBV12-3 or TRBV12-4; TRBD1 matches at 7 bases. This CDR3 contains 12 residues. V shed 7 bases, J shed 5 bases, and the junction held 3 bases outside the gene matches. As DNA, the CDR3 is TGTGCCAGCAAAACAGGGGTAGATACGCAGTATTTT. It yields the protein CASKTGVDTQYF.

This chain connects TRBV15 to TRBJ2-5; tentatively, D is TRBD1 (5 bases). The CDR3 runs to 13 residues. CDR1 and CDR2 from the germline V gene are LNHNV and YYDKDF (reference sequence). V was trimmed by 1 base and J by 3 bases, leaving 6 bases between them. The CDR3 sequence: CATSRATEETQYF. The CDR3 DNA is TGTGCCACCAGCAGAGCGACAGAAGAGACCCAGTACTTC.

This clonotype appeared a few times. V is TRBV28 and J is TRBJ2-5; 8 bases agree with TRBD2. The germline V gene encodes CDR1 MDHEN and CDR2 SYDVKM. The CDR3 spans 15 residues. V dropped 4 bases and J dropped 2; count of bases not matched to a gene: 6. The CDR3 nucleotides read TGTGCCAGCAGTTCGGCGGGAGGCAATCAAGAGACCCAGTACTTC. It specifies CASSSAGGNQETQYF.

The genes are TRBV4-3 and TRBJ2-7; D unresolved. CDR1 is LGHNA and CDR2 is YSLEER in the germline V gene. Trimming cost V 4 bases and J 5 bases, with 18 bases left between them. The CDR3 is 15 residues long. The chain's CDR3 is CASSPDFSSSHEQYF. For the CDR3, the DNA is TGCGCCAGCAGCCCGGATTTTTCTAGTTCCCACGAGCAGTACTTC.

This clonotype was detected only once. This may come from a read error, since a much larger clone is one base off. The genes are TRBV12-3 or TRBV12-4 and TRBJ1-6; D remains unclear. The ends were cut back, 5 bases at V and 15 bases at J, with 14 bases in the middle. The CDR3 is 12 amino acids. The CDR3 is CASSAVLKFLHF. CDR3 bases: TGTGCCAGCAGTGCCGTGCTCAAATTCCTCCACTTT.

This clonotype was seen more than once but under ten times. The rearrangement links TRBV2 to TRBJ1-1; 9 bases are shared with TRBD1. V lost 10 bases to trimming and J lost 1 base; unmatched junction nucleotides: 4. Germline values: CDR1 SNHLY, CDR2 FYNNEI. The CDR3 contains 13 residues. This chain's CDR3 is CAIRDRENTEAFF. CDR3 coding DNA: TGTGCCATCCGGGACAGGGAGAACACTGAAGCTTTCTTT.

This clonotype occurred a few times. The rearrangement joins TRBV29-1 to TRBJ1-2; no clear D gene. Germline V CDR1 and CDR2: SQVTM, ANQGSEA. Trimming took off 7 bases at V and 8 bases at J, with 11 bases between the two ends. The CDR3 length is 10 residues. The CDR3 DNA sequence: TGCAGCGACTCCTGGGGAGGCTACACCTTC. Amino acid sequence: CSDSWGGYTF.

This clonotype was found many times. Its ends do not fully match the called genes, so a read error is possible. V usage is TRBV5-1 and J usage is TRBJ2-3; 9 nucleotides agree with TRBD2. The CDR3 has 14 amino acids. Germline CDR1 and CDR2: SGHRS and YFSETQ. The CDR3 is CASSSGLATDTQYF. CDR3 bases: TGTGCCAGCAGTTCGGGACTAGCAACCGATACGCAGTATTTT.

The table lists this clonotype with a few counts. The V gene is TRBV6-5, the J gene TRBJ1-3; the D is unclear. The CDR3 runs to 14 residues. The V end lost 2 bases, the J end lost 1 base, and 6 bases lay between the germline ends. Germline V gives CDR1 MNHEY, CDR2 SVGAGI. As DNA, the CDR3 is TGTGCCAGCAGTTACACGCTATCTGGAAACACCATATATTTT. Protein product: CASSYTLSGNTIYF.

At least ten counts were recorded for this clonotype. The J gene is TRBJ2-3, the V gene TRBV2; perhaps D is TRBD1 or TRBD2 (5 bases each). The germline CDR1 and CDR2 sequences are SNHLY and FYNNEI. CDR3 length: 17 amino acids. Trimming took off 5 bases at V and 1 base at J, with 19 bases between the two ends. This CDR3 is CASSSLLGTDRTDTQYF. In DNA, the CDR3 is TGTGCCAGCAGTAGTCTACTTGGGACGGATCGCACAGATACGCAGTATTTT.

The V call is TRBV15, the J call TRBJ2-3; tentative D call: TRBD2 (6 bases). CDR1 is LNHNV, CDR2 YYDKDF, per germline (reference sequence). The V end lost 7 bases, the J end lost 6 bases, and 14 bases lay between the germline ends. CDR3 length: 13 amino acids. The CDR3 here is CATTRGGKDTQYF. Here the CDR3 DNA reads TGTGCCACCACGAGGGGCGGGAAGGATACGCAGTATTTT.

This clonotype was observed at least ten times. The chain carries TRBV7-9 and TRBJ2-1; tentatively, D is TRBD1 or TRBD2 (5 bases each). The CDR3 length is 16 residues. Deletions cut 1 base from V and 8 bases from J, with 18 bases between. Germline V CDR1 and CDR2: SEHNR, FQNEAQ (reference sequence). The CDR3 here is CASSLGGAGRVDEQFF. The CDR3 DNA sequence: TGTGCCAGCAGCTTAGGGGGCGCAGGGAGAGTTGATGAGCAGTTCTTC.

The genes are TRBV5-1 and TRBJ1-2; tentative D call: TRBD1 (6 bases). The CDR3 runs 14 residues. V dropped 0 bases and J dropped 3 bases, with 9 bases sitting between them. Per germline, CDR1 SGHRS and CDR2 YFSETQ. CDR3 amino acids: CASSLGAGDYGYTF. As DNA, the CDR3 is TGCGCCAGCAGCTTGGGCGCAGGGGACTATGGCTACACCTTC.

This chain connects TRBV6-5 to TRBJ2-2; TRBD1 matches 7 bases. Trimming at V came to 8 bases and at J to 4 bases, leaving 4 bases not matched to a gene. CDR3 length: 13 residues. The germline CDR1 and CDR2 sequences are MNHEY and SVGAGI. CDR3 sequence reads: CASEGARTGELFF. The DNA of the CDR3 is TGTGCCAGCGAGGGGGCGCGCACCGGGGAGCTGTTTTTT.

This clonotype turned up a few times. The chain carries TRBV7-8 and TRBJ1-2; the D gene is possibly TRBD1 (5 bases). Germline-derived CDR1 and CDR2 are SGHVS and FQNEAQ. The CDR3 is made up of 15 amino acids. The ends were cut back, 4 bases at V and 0 bases at J, with 12 bases in the middle. The CDR3 loop reads CASSSVRQPNYGYTF. The CDR3 coding sequence is TGTGCCAGCAGCTCAGTACGACAGCCTAACTATGGCTACACCTTC.

This clonotype was detected many times. The rearrangement uses TRBV20-1 and TRBJ2-3, with a possible D match to TRBD2 (5 bases). Germline V lookup: CDR1 DFQATT, CDR2 SNEGSKA (reference sequence). This CDR3 region has 13 residues. V was shortened by 5 bases and J by 1 base, with 10 bases between the two germline ends. This chain's CDR3 is CSAGLARTDTQYF. DNA of the CDR3: TGCAGTGCTGGGCTAGCCCGCACAGATACGCAGTATTTT.

This clonotype was counted at least ten times. V gene TRBV13 combines with J gene TRBJ2-6; 8 bases agree with TRBD1. This CDR3 contains 20 residues. With V trimmed by 5 bases and J by 0 bases, 15 bases remained unmatched. The germline V gene has CDR1 PRHDT and CDR2 FYEKMQ (reference sequence). The CDR3 spells CASSNDRGRGASSGANVLTF. The CDR3 nucleotides are TGTGCCAGCAGCAACGACAGGGGCCGAGGGGCTTCCTCTGGGGCCAACGTCCTGACTTTC. Based on the CDR3 plus reference TRBV13 and TRBJ2-6, the full variable domain is AAGVIQSPRHLIKEKRETATLKCYPIPRHDTVYWYQQGPGQDPQFLISFYEKMQSDKGSIPDRFSAQQFSDYHSELNMSSLELGDSALYFCASSNDRGRGASSGANVLTFGAGSRLTVL.